A single T cell receptor (beta chain) is shown here with its context. Its binding antigen is unknown. Per-base qualities were not stored, and no clone one base away is much larger. This entry belongs to a study of long-term antiretroviral therapy in people with HIV (dated by TCRdb to between 2022 and 2023). Some background on the complete study: The earliest samples were collected approximately a decade before the 2015 WHO recommendation for immediate ART, a period when ART was typically delayed until CD4 counts fell. Whether ART initiation and durable HIV suppression were associated with changes in peripheral blood TRB repertoire composition and diversity was tested in a retrospective serial study. From some 30 adults with confirmed HIV infection, the cohort provided over 150 cryopreserved PBMC samples, gathered serially across a mean of around 6 years (range 1-12). Of the approximately 30 participants with HIV, eleven were female. No cross-contamination during QIAcube processing was seen in test extractions of a monoclonal T-cell line run alongside 30 to 35 polyclonal samples.

The immunoSEQ hsTCRB v3.0 assay was used at survey level resolution for TRB variable region sequencing. The target sequencing depth for TRB was about 40,000-55,000 T-cell genomes per sample. Pooled TRB libraries were sequenced on an Illumina MiSeq with a v3 150-cycle kit. The paper's processing steps were these. Repertoire analysis was performed in R inside a reproducible Nextflow workflow that covered QC, data transformation and analysis. Custom analyses were implemented in LymphoSeq2, an R package for AIRR-Seq data exploration. A few samples that produced fewer than 5000 total TRB sequences were removed, so fewer than 200 HIV repertoires were analyzed. Among the 170 to 200 HIV repertoires that were kept, approximately 61 were collected before ART initiation and more than 120 were collected after ART initiation. Repertoires were downsampled to 5000 TRB nucleotide sequences, with summary statistics averaged over 100 downsampling iterations. TRB sequences were retained for analysis only if CDR3 regions of at least seven amino acids were present. Diversity was measured with a Shannon entropy-derived clonality score and the Gini coefficient. In repertoire networks, the top 5000 CDR3 amino acid sequences were linked whenever an edit distance of one separated two sequences. For TRB CDR3 amino acid sequences, antigen specificity groups and MHC restriction were predicted with GLIPH2. To flag known associations with CMV, EBV, HIV or tissue antigens, CDR3 amino acid sequences were compared against VDJdb and McPAS-TCR. Pre-ART, post-ART and control groups were compared with Wilcoxon signed-rank tests and Holm-Bonferroni correction. The clones in this table, taken by TCRdb from immuneACCESS, are in-frame only. Not every clone is retained; where verified, under half of the shortfall comes from an unresolved V gene, and the cause of the rest is unknown. The V and J calls and clone size were taken over from that table, and D and trimming were inferred from the DNA. The sample table holds some 33,000 clones, of which approximately 96% were seen once. The ten top clones hold 2% to 2.5% of the sample.

To be included, a participant needed at least one PBMC sample from before ART initiation plus at least two post-ART samples. Every participant with HIV received treatment in the United States of America. Before DNA extraction, cryopreserved samples containing roughly 0.9-11 million PBMC were thawed and washed. At the time of the earliest PBMC sample for each participant with HIV, ages ranged from about 23 to 60 years. PBMC samples from each participant spanned 1-4 timepoints before ART initiation and 2-8 timepoints after ART initiation, with a median of 7 samples. For every participant, serial HIV viral load, CD4+ T-cell count, ART history and demographic data were obtained. Genomic DNA was extracted from unsorted PBMC with a Qiagen kit on a QIAcube, with processing performed in batches of 12 samples. CDR1 LGHNA and CDR2 YSLEER are derived from the germline V gene. The germline ends are 9 bases apart after V is trimmed by 0 bases and J by 0 bases. From cysteine to phenylalanine, the CDR3 is 15 amino acids long. Of the read, only the CDR3 DNA is kept; its 45 bases are in frame from base 1.

Points the paper makes about the study in general: Because pre-ART samples had limited cell numbers, profiling was done on unsorted PBMC rather than on sorted CD4+ and CD8+ T cells. CDR3 length ranges in HIV repertoires were narrower than in controls, and network structure suggested an antigen-experienced repertoire with only a slight naive shift after ART. Starting ART was linked to a significant rise in TRB diversity, yet even after long-term ART the diversity remained significantly lower than in transplant donor controls. The samples span the years 2004 to 2017, and the ART regimens used may be less effective than current regimens. The repertoire was dominated across all time points by expanded TRB clones identified before ART initiation, although this dominance was seen to fluctuate and to decrease in many PLHIV after ART. Inferences about post-ART repertoire changes were limited because no data were available on ART adherence, viral resistance or therapy changes. Limited PBMC availability meant only the TCR beta chain was sequenced, without alpha chain pairing.

The chain joins TRBV4-3 to TRBJ2-7; the D gene cannot be resolved reliably. The sample here was unsorted PBMCs, taken 6.6 years after starting antiretroviral therapy. This receptor was obtained from a man aged 25-45 years with HIV. The sequenced DNA: TGCGCCAGCAGCCAAGATCTAGTAAGCTCCTACGAGCAGTACTTC. This gives the protein CASSQDLVSSYEQYF.